The present T cell receptor (beta chain) was sequenced within a study of T-cell reconstitution after alpha-beta-depleted transplantation in children. The CDR3 has 12 amino acids. Germline CDR1 reads SEHNR; CDR2 reads FQNEAQ (reference sequence). V was clipped by 9 bases and J by 9 bases, with 15 bases between them. Unique molecular identifiers were incorporated during preparation of the TCRbeta library. Each CDR3 protein is one row after TCRdb ran MiXCR on the PCR reads. The table includes around 600,000 distinct CDR3 sequences, roughly 15% detected once. The receptor comes from a human donor who donated a stem cell graft to a child with acute myeloid leukemia. The chain joins TRBV7-9 to TRBJ2-1; D might be TRBD1 or TRBD2, each matching 6 bases. The sample was PBMCs from the stem cell graft donor, taken from the stem cell graft. This CDR3 reads CASSPSGAEQFF. CDR3 coding DNA: TGTGCCAGTTCCCCGTCGGGGGCTGAGCAGTTCTTC.